This section outlines one T cell receptor beta chain sequence together with its context. Here immunoSEQ multiplex PCR was the method, and the copy in TCRdb shows in-frame clones only, minus some. The sample consists of 300,000 to 400,000 clones, 80% to 90% of them appearing once. Participant ages covered about 18 to 89 years across 24 US areas. Participants reported their clinical history, and cohort assignment relied on those reports. This sample stems from a study of blood T cell repertoires in COVID-19. Deletions cut 1 base from V and 6 bases from J, with 13 bases between. Per the germline V gene, CDR1 is SGHTA and CDR2 is FQGNSA. This CDR3 region has 14 residues.

This receptor was identified in a woman between 35 and 50 years old with acute COVID-19. This rearrangement joins TRBV7-2 to TRBJ2-7; tentative D call: TRBD1 (5 bases). Material for sequencing was PBMCs or T cells enriched from blood (not recorded which). CDR3 nucleotides: TGTGCCAGCAGCTTAGAACGCCAGGGCGGCGAGCAGTACTTC. Protein: CASSLERQGGEQYF.